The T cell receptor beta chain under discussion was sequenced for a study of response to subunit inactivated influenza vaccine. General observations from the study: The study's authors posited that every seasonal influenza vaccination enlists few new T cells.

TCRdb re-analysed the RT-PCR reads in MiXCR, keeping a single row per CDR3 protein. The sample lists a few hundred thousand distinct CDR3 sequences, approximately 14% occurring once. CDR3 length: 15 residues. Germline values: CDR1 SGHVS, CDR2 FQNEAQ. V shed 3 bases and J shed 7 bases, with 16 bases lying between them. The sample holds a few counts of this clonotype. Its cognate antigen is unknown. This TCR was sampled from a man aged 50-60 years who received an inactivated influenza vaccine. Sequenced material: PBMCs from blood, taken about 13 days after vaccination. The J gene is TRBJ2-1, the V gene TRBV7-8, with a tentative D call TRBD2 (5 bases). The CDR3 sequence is CASSFEGVPLNEQFF. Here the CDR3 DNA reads TGTGCCAGCAGCTTTGAGGGAGTACCCCTAAATGAGCAGTTCTTC.